Only one count was recorded for the clone carrying this TCR beta chain. What it binds is unknown. This CDR3 contains 13 residues. Trimming shortened V by 4 bases and J by 1 base, and 6 bases separated the two germline ends. Per the germline V gene, CDR1 is SNHLY and CDR2 is FYNNEI. This entry comes from a study of radiotherapy plus CTLA-4 blockade in lung cancer. Study-wide context: There were objective responses in roughly a sixth of patients, and 31% had disease control.

Study-level points and caveats: Radiotherapy plus ipilimumab was followed by expansion in blood of tumor-derived TCR clones. Among reported predictors of response, early blood T cell clone dynamics with interferon-beta performed best.

Assay: immunoSEQ multiplex PCR; the TCRdb copy retains only in-frame clones and omits some. The sample lists 80,000 to 100,000 clones; 88% were seen once. Chemo-refractory metastatic non-small-cell lung cancer patients underwent focal radiation alongside CTLA-4 blockade with ipilimumab. The chain combines TRBV2 with TRBJ2-3; D is possibly TRBD1 (5 bases). Sequences were derived from peripheral blood, sampled from a patient treated with radiotherapy plus ipilimumab. This sequence originates from a human donor with non-small cell lung cancer that progressed on radiotherapy plus ipilimumab. The CDR3 bases are TGTGCCAGCAGTGTAGGGGGCACAGATACGCAGTATTTT. It yields the protein CASSVGGTDTQYF.